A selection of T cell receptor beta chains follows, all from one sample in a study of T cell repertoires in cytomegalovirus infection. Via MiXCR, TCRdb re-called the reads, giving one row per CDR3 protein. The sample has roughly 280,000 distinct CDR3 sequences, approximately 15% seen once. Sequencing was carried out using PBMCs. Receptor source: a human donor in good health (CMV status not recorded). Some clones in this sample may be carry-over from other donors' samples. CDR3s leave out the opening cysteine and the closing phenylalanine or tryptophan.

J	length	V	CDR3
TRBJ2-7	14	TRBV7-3	ASSLVDRRSSYEQY
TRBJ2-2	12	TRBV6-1	ASSQRGASGELF
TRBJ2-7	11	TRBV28	ASSFPENYEQY
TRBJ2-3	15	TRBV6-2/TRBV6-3	ASSSGLAGDGRDTQY
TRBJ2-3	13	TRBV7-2	ASSIRDTPRGTQY
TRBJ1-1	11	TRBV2	ASRGRPNTEAF
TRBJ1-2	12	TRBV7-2	ASSSLDRRDGYT
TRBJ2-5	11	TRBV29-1	SVSSATGETQY
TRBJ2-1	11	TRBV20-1	SARVLAGSEQF
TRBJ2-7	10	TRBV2	ASRGGHYEQY
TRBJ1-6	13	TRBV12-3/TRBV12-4	ASSLEGGLVSPLH
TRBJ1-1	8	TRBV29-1	SVENTEAF
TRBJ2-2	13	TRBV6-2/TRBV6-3	ASRMTGGNTGELF
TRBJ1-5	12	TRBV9	ASSVDLEDQPQH
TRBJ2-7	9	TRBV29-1	SATNSGEQY